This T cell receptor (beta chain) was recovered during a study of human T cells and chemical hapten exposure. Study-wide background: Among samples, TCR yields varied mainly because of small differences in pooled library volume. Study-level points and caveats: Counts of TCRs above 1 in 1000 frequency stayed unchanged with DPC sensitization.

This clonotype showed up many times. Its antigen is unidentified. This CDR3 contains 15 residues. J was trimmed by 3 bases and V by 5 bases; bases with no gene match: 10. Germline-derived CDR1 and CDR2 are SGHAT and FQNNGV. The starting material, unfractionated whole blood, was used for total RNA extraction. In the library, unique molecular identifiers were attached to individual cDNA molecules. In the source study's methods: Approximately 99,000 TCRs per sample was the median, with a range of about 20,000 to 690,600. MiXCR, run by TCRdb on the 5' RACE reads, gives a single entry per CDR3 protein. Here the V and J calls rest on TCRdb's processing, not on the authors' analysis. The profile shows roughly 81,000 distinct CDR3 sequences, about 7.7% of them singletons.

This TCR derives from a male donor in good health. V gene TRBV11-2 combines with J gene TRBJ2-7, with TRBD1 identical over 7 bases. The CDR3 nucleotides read TGTGCCAGCAGCCAAGAGGCGACAGGGCACTACGAGCAGTACTTC. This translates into CASSQEATGHYEQYF.